These T cell receptor beta chains were read from a single sample in a study of blood T cell repertoires in COVID-19. Measured with immunoSEQ multiplex PCR; TCRdb has only the in-frame clones, and not every one. The data hold about 21,000 clones, with roughly 80% observed a single time. Sequencing input: peripheral blood. Receptors originate from a man between 60 and 70 years old with active COVID-19. Each CDR3 is given with its conserved first and last residue. D genes are given only for firm matches. Clone size is not always given. Where it is, it says once, few, many or a class for expanded clones.

j_call clone_size d_call cdr3_length v_call cdr3_nt cdr3_aa
TRBJ2-5 once TRBD2 15 TRBV7-3 TGTGCCAGCAGCCCTATAGCGGGGTCCCAAGAGACCCAGTACTTC CASSPIAGSQETQYF
TRBJ2-5 NA TRBD2 14 TRBV6-5 TGTGCCAGCAGTTACCTAGCGGGAGCGGAGACCCAGTACTTC CASSYLAGAETQYF
TRBJ2-4 NA NA 16 TRBV6-4 TGTGCCAGCAGTCCGGGCAGCGGTTTAGCCAAAAACATTCAGTACTTC CASSPGSGLAKNIQYF
TRBJ1-1 NA NA 15 TRBV10-3 TGTGCCATCAGTGAGTCCGCCACAGAAAACACTGAAGCTTTCTTT CAISESATENTEAFF
TRBJ2-7 NA NA 15 TRBV5-1 TGCGCCAGCAGCTTGACGGATAGGAGCTCCTACGAGCAGTACTTC CASSLTDRSSYEQYF
TRBJ2-5 NA TRBD2 15 TRBV9 TGTGCCAGCAGCGTAGGGGGCGGGAGTCTTCAGACCCAGTACTTC CASSVGGGSLQTQYF
TRBJ1-6 NA NA 13 TRBV10-1 TGCGCCAGCAAAGGGGACAAGTCCTCACCCCTCCACTTT CASKGDKSSPLHF
TRBJ2-3 NA NA 15 TRBV5-1 TGCGCCAGCAGCGCTGGGGGGTTTGGGACAGATACGCAGTATTTT CASSAGGFGTDTQYF
TRBJ2-7 NA TRBD2 17 TRBV7-2 TGTGCCAGCAGCCTGGGCGGGACTAGCGGCCTCTCCTACGAGCAGTACTTC CASSLGGTSGLSYEQYF
TRBJ2-5 NA NA 15 TRBV6-1 TGTGCCAGCAGTGATAATTGGGCAGGTCAAGAGACCCAGTACTTC CASSDNWAGQETQYF
TRBJ2-7 NA NA 14 TRBV4-1 TGCGCCAGCAGCGGTCAGGGCTCCTCCTACGAGCAGTACTTC CASSGQGSSYEQYF
TRBJ1-2 NA NA 16 TRBV7-9 TGTGCCAGCAGTCTTTCGAAGGGAGACACTAACTATGGCTACACCTTC CASSLSKGDTNYGYTF
TRBJ1-1 NA TRBD1 14 TRBV2 TGTGCCAGCAGGAGGGACAGGGCAAACACTGAAGCTTTCTTT CASRRDRANTEAFF
TRBJ2-7 NA TRBD1 14 TRBV5-4 TGTGCCAGCAGCCGGGACAGGGGTACCTACGAGCAGTACTTC CASSRDRGTYEQYF
TRBJ1-6 NA NA 15 TRBV7-8 TGTGCCAGCACCGAATCAGGGGATAATAATTCACCCCTCCACTTT CASTESGDNNSPLHF
TRBJ2-1 NA TRBD1 16 TRBV7-9 TGTGCCAGCAGCTTAGCCCGGACAGGGGGGTACAATGAGCAGTTCTTC CASSLARTGGYNEQFF
TRBJ2-3 NA NA 15 TRBV5-1 TGCGCCAGCAGCTTGGCCAGGGACTTCACAGATACGCAGTATTTT CASSLARDFTDTQYF
TRBJ2-7 medium-sized TRBD2 18 TRBV7-9 TGTGCCAGCAGCTTTAGCCTTTCAGGGACTAGCGGCTCCTACGAGCAGTACTTC CASSFSLSGTSGSYEQYF
TRBJ1-5 few TRBD1 17 TRBV24-1 TGTGCCACCAGTTGTCCCATAGACAGGGGCTCAAATCAGCCCCAGCATTTT CATSCPIDRGSNQPQHF
TRBJ2-2 NA NA 13 TRBV7-6 TGTGCCACCTCCCTGGCCAACACCGGGGAGCTGTTTTTT CATSLANTGELFF
TRBJ2-4 once NA 13 TRBV14 TGTGCCAGCAGCACCCACCAGGGGAGCATTCAGTACTTC CASSTHQGSIQYF
TRBJ2-5 NA TRBD2 15 TRBV20-1 TGCAGTGCTAGTATTCCTAGCGGGGAGGGGGAGACCCAGTACTTC CSASIPSGEGETQYF
TRBJ2-7 NA TRBD1 13 TRBV5-5 TGTGCCAGCAGCCCAGGGGGAACCTACGAGCAGTACTTC CASSPGGTYEQYF
TRBJ2-7 NA TRBD1 13 TRBV7-9 TGTGCCAGCAGCTCCCAGGGGGCGTACGAGCAGTACTTC CASSSQGAYEQYF
TRBJ2-7 NA TRBD1 15 TRBV6-5 TGTGCCAGCAGGCGGACAGGGCTTGGCTCCTACGAGCAGTACTTC CASRRTGLGSYEQYF
TRBJ2-2 NA TRBD2 16 TRBV18 TGTGCCAGCTCACCACTGCCTAGCGGTCCTCCCGGGGAGCTGTTTTTT CASSPLPSGPPGELFF
TRBJ1-2 NA TRBD1 15 TRBV5-6 TGTGCCAGCACCTTGCGGGACAGGGTGCCCTATGGCTACACCTTC CASTLRDRVPYGYTF
TRBJ2-7 NA TRBD2 15 TRBV5-1 TGCGCCAGCAGCTTGGCGCTAGCGGAAGTCGACGAGCAGTACTTC CASSLALAEVDEQYF